Presented here are 11 T cell receptor beta chains from one specimen sequenced in a study of T-cell reconstitution after alpha-beta-depleted transplantation in children. It was with unique molecular identifiers that the TCRbeta library was prepared. TCRdb fed the PCR reads into MiXCR, producing one record per CDR3 protein. The top ten clones hold around 4.5% of a sample with a few hundred thousand distinct CDR3 sequences, approximately 12% of them seen once. The sequencing here drew on PBMCs, taken from the stem cell graft. The receptors stem from a human donor who donated a stem cell graft to a child with Fanconi anemia.

There are many counts of this clonotype. V and J are TRBV3-1 and TRBJ1-2; no firm D call. V dropped 3 bases and J dropped 4 bases, with 9 bases sitting between them. CDR1 and CDR2 from the germline V gene are LGHDT and YNNKEL (reference sequence). CDR3 length: 13 amino acids. The chain's CDR3 is CASSQEGAYGYTF. The CDR3 DNA reads TGTGCCAGCAGCCAGGAGGGAGCCTATGGCTACACCTTC. Full variable domain (outside the CDR3, taken from reference TRBV3-1 and TRBJ1-2): DTAVSQTPKYLVTQMGNDKSIKCEQNLGHDTMYWYKQDSKKFLKIMFSYNNKELIINETVPNRFSPKSPDKAHLNLHINSLELGDSAVYFCASSQEGAYGYTFGSGTRLTVV.

The rearrangement uses TRBV20-1 and TRBJ2-7; TRBD1 might be the D (6 bases). Germline CDR1 is DFQATT and CDR2 is SNEGSKA (reference sequence). V lost 0 bases to trimming and J lost 6 bases, with 18 bases between them. The CDR3 is 15 amino acids. This chain's CDR3 is CSARDRRQGFGEQYF. The CDR3 DNA reads TGCAGTGCTAGAGATCGCCGGCAGGGGTTCGGCGAGCAGTACTTC.

At least ten counts were recorded for this clonotype. V usage is TRBV4-2 and J usage is TRBJ1-1; D unresolved. This CDR3 contains 18 residues. The germline gives CDR1 LGHNA, CDR2 YNFKEQ. Trimming removed 3 bases from V and 5 bases from J, with 25 bases in between. DNA for the CDR3: TGTGCCAGCAGCCAGGTCGACCGAGGAGTCACTTTTGGGACTGAAGCTTTCTTT. Its protein product is CASSQVDRGVTFGTEAFF.

Only a few counts were recorded for this clonotype. This chain uses TRBV6-2 or TRBV6-3 with TRBJ2-5, with D unclear. The ends were cut back, 6 bases at V and 5 bases at J, with 10 bases in the middle. The length of the CDR3 is 12 residues. CDR1 and CDR2 (germline): MNHEY, SVGEGT. DNA of the CDR3: TGTGCCAGCAGCCATACCACGGAGACCCAGTACTTC. Its translation: CASSHTTETQYF.

This chain links TRBV12-3 or TRBV12-4 with TRBJ2-2, with D perhaps TRBD1 (5 bases). V was cut by 6 bases and J by 9 bases, with 11 bases left in between. This CDR3 has 12 residues. The DNA of the CDR3 is TGTGCCAGCAGCCCAGGGATCCGGGAGCTGTTTTTT. Amino acid sequence: CASSPGIRELFF.

The V and J genes are TRBV6-1 and TRBJ2-7, with 7 bases fitting TRBD1. From germline, CDR1 is MNHNS and CDR2 SASEGT. The CDR3 sequence is 15 residues long. Trimming cost V 6 bases and J 3 bases; bases outside gene matches: 11. The CDR3 nucleotides are TGTGCCAGCAGAGAAAAGACCGGGACAGTCTACGAGCAGTACGTC. This encodes CASREKTGTVYEQYV.

This clonotype has ten or more counts. The chain carries TRBV12-3 or TRBV12-4 and TRBJ1-1; D may be TRBD1 (6 bases). V shed 8 bases and J shed 5 bases, with 18 bases lying between them. The CDR3 runs 14 residues. CDR3: CASRTLQGGTEAFF. In nucleotides, the CDR3 is TGTGCCAGCCGAACTTTACAGGGAGGGACTGAAGCTTTCTTT.

This clonotype turned up a few times. This rearrangement joins TRBV2 to TRBJ2-2; 12 bases map to TRBD2. Germline V lookup: CDR1 SNHLY, CDR2 FYNNEI. The trim removed 6 bases at V and 5 bases at J, leaving 13 bases unmatched. The CDR3 runs 18 residues. The CDR3 region is CASRLSSGGAGGTGELFF. CDR3 nucleotides: TGTGCCAGCAGACTCTCTAGCGGGGGGGCCGGTGGTACCGGGGAGCTGTTTTTT.

The sample holds many counts of this clonotype. This chain joins TRBV15 and TRBJ1-5; D gene uncertain. The CDR3 has 14 amino acids. V was pared by 0 bases and J by 6 bases, with 9 bases between. CDR1 and CDR2 from the germline V gene are LNHNV and YYDKDF (reference sequence). CDR3 amino acids: CATSREVGIQPQHF. The CDR3 bases are TGTGCCACCAGCAGAGAGGTTGGTATTCAGCCCCAGCATTTT.

The DNA for the CDR3 is TGCAGTGCTAGAGATTACCTAGCGGGGGACGGAGATACGCAGTATTTT. This sequence encodes CSARDYLAGDGDTQYF. This chain uses TRBV20-1 with TRBJ2-3; 10 nucleotides line up with TRBD2. The V gene's germline CDR1 is DFQATT and CDR2 SNEGSKA (reference sequence). The CDR3 is 16 amino acids. The V segment lost 0 bases and the J segment 5 bases; nucleotides outside the gene matches: 8.

The genes are TRBV5-8 and TRBJ1-6; D gene ambiguous. With 0 bases removed from V and 0 bases from J, the gap between germline ends came to 10 bases. Germline V gene sequence: CDR1 SGHTS, CDR2 YDEGEE. This CDR3 spans 17 amino acids. The CDR3 DNA reads TGTGCCAGCAGCTTGGGGCAGGCGAGCTCCTATAATTCACCCCTCCACTTT. As protein: CASSLGQASSYNSPLHF.